This TCR beta chain stems from a study of prognosis after radiotherapy for stage I lung cancer. Study-wide background: Medical inoperability applied to all of the non-small cell lung cancer patients. Study-wide points: Among expanded TCR clones, tumor specificity was not determined. As reported, TRBV and TRBJ gene usage differed between patients who had metastases and those who did not.

V was pared by 2 bases and J by 2 bases, with 16 bases between. The germline V gene encodes CDR1 SGHRS and CDR2 YFSETQ. CDR3 length equals 16 residues. This clonotype was seen once. The antigen is not known. The authors amplified TCR beta CDR3 from genomic DNA using two-round multiplex PCR. Primers (each specific to one TRBV or TRBJ gene) were used in first-round PCR. Using its own MiXCR run on the multiplex PCR reads, TCRdb lists one record per CDR3 protein. The sample has roughly 30,000 distinct CDR3 sequences, about 39% seen once. The sequenced sample was PBMCs, obtained before or after stereotactic body radiation therapy (not recorded which). The rearrangement joins TRBV5-1 to TRBJ1-1; D gene unclear. This TCR derives from a donor aged 50 or older with non-small cell lung cancer. CDR3 nucleotide sequence: TGCGCCAGCAGCTTACGATCTTCGGGTCCAAACACTGAAGCTTTCTTT. Translation gives CASSLRSSGPNTEAFF.